Below are 22 T cell receptor beta chains sequenced from a single sample in a study of T cells in localized non-small cell lung cancer. TCRdb keeps only in-frame clones here, not all; method: immunoSEQ multiplex PCR. The data show 900 to 1,200 clones, 36% seen once. The source was normal lung tissue next to the tumor, collected before any cancer treatment. These receptors originate from a man aged 40-75 years with stage III lung adenocarcinoma.

This chain uses TRBV18 with TRBJ2-4, with a tentative D call TRBD2 (7 bases). The CDR3 length is 14 residues. Looked up from germline, CDR1 is KGHSH and CDR2 is LQKENI. The germline V and J ends were trimmed by 2 bases and 9 bases, with 14 bases remaining between them. CDR3 region: CASSPMGGPGIQYF. CDR3 DNA: TGTGCCAGCTCACCAATGGGGGGGCCGGGCATTCAGTACTTC. Full variable domain (outside the CDR3, taken from reference TRBV18 and TRBJ2-4): NAGVMQNPRHLVRRRGQEARLRCSPMKGHSHVYWYRQLPEEGLKFMVYLQKENIIDESGMPKERFSAEFPKEGPSILRIQQVVRGDSAAYFCASSPMGGPGIQYFGAGTRLSVL.

This clone was seen a handful of times. The chain combines TRBV7-6 with TRBJ1-6, with D perhaps matching TRBD1 (6 bases). Germline CDR1 SGHVS, CDR2 FNYEAQ. The CDR3 spans 17 residues. Trimming cost V 4 bases and J 4 bases, with 17 bases left between them. CDR3 DNA sequence: TGTGCCAGCAGCTCAAGACCGAGCCAGGGGTATAATTCACCCCTCCACTTT. Protein: CASSSRPSQGYNSPLHF.

The genes are TRBV6-8 and TRBJ1-1; D gene uncertain. Between the trimmed V and J ends, which lost 3 bases and 3 bases, there was a span of 26 bases. From germline, CDR1 is MNHGY and CDR2 SAAAGT. This CDR3 region has 19 residues. The CDR3 reads CASSYPQVKGGGIYTEAFF. The CDR3, as DNA: TGTGCCAGCAGTTATCCCCAGGTTAAAGGAGGTGGTATCTACACTGAAGCTTTCTTT.

The V and J genes are TRBV5-1 and TRBJ2-7, with D maybe TRBD1 (6 bases). Per germline, CDR1 SGHRS and CDR2 YFSETQ. The CDR3 totals 14 residues. The ends were cut back, 4 bases at V and 4 bases at J, with 15 bases in the middle. DNA of the CDR3: TGCGCCAGCAGCCACCGGGGACATACTTACGAGCAGTACTTC. Amino acid sequence: CASSHRGHTYEQYF.

This clone was recorded a few times. The chain couples TRBV9 to TRBJ1-1; 7 bases line up with TRBD1. CDR1 and CDR2 (germline): SGDLS, YYNGEE. The CDR3 sequence is 15 residues long. The V gene end was trimmed by 3 bases and the J gene end by 4 bases; junction bases not matched to a gene: 9. CDR3: CASSEGGQRITEAFF. Written as DNA, the CDR3 is TGTGCCAGCAGCGAGGGGGGACAGCGAATCACTGAAGCTTTCTTT.

The chain joins TRBV28 to TRBJ1-5; no reliable D call. This CDR3 contains 15 residues. CDR1 and CDR2 (germline): MDHEN, SYDVKM. V lost 2 bases and J lost 0, with 8 bases in between. The CDR3 here is CASSLAESSNQPQHF. The CDR3 DNA sequence: TGTGCCAGCAGTTTAGCGGAGTCTAGCAATCAGCCCCAGCATTTT.

This clone has just a few counts. V gene TRBV19 combines with J gene TRBJ1-2, with TRBD1 as a possible D gene (5 bases). Trimming pared 3 bases from V and 10 bases from J, leaving 12 bases between. Germline-derived CDR1 and CDR2 are LNHDA and SQIVND (reference sequence). The CDR3 consists of 12 residues. The CDR3: CASSIGRALYTF. CDR3 in DNA: TGTGCCAGTAGTATCGGCAGGGCCCTCTACACCTTC.

CDR3 region: CASSLGQGAKNTEAFF. DNA of the CDR3: TGTGCCAGCTCACTGGGACAGGGGGCTAAGAACACTGAAGCTTTCTTT. The rearrangement joins TRBV18 to TRBJ1-1, with 12 bases lining up with TRBD1. The CDR3 sequence is 16 residues long. J was trimmed by 1 base and V by 4 bases; bases with no gene match: 4. The germline CDR1 and CDR2 sequences are KGHSH and LQKENI.

This clone occurred a few times. The J gene is TRBJ1-1, the V gene TRBV6-8, with TRBD1 as a possible D gene (5 bases). The germline CDR1 and CDR2 sequences are MNHGY and SAAAGT. V was clipped by 10 bases and J by 5 bases, with 17 bases between them. The CDR3 is 13 residues long. The CDR3 DNA sequence: TGTGCCATGGCCCAACAGGTGGATACTGAAGCTTTCTTT. Its translation: CAMAQQVDTEAFF.

The V and J genes are TRBV7-1 and TRBJ2-1, with TRBD1 matching 7 bases. TRBV7-1 is reported as an ORF; its role is uncertain. V trimming: 4 bases; J trimming: 3 bases; junction bases outside the gene matches: 3. The CDR3 has 14 residues. In nucleotides, the CDR3 is TGTGCCAGCAGCTTAACAGGGGACTACAATGAGCAGTTCTTC. Amino acid sequence: CASSLTGDYNEQFF.

The DNA of the CDR3 is TGTGCCATCAGTGAGTCGTGGGCCCAAGAGACCCAGTACTTC. Translating it yields CAISESWAQETQYF. The chain employs TRBV10-3 and TRBJ2-5; D ambiguous. Per the germline V gene, CDR1 is ENHRY and CDR2 is SYGVKD. The CDR3 covers 14 residues. Deletions cut 0 bases from V and 1 base from J, with 6 bases between.

The table lists this clone with a few counts. This sequence joins TRBV6-8 and TRBJ1-1; D is unresolved. The CDR3 has 13 amino acids. Trimming left V 4 bases short and J 8 bases short, with 14 bases between. Germline CDR1 is MNHGY and CDR2 is SAAAGT. CDR3 in amino acids: CASSSKERIEAFF. The DNA for the CDR3 is TGTGCCAGCAGTTCCAAAGAAAGAATCGAAGCTTTCTTT.

The gene calls are TRBV9 and TRBJ2-1; D uncertain. The germline V gene encodes CDR1 SGDLS and CDR2 YYNGEE. Trimming stripped 0 bases from V and 9 bases from J, with 10 bases between. The length of the CDR3 is 13 residues. The CDR3 DNA reads as TGTGCCAGCAGCGTAGCAGTAGTCGGTGAGCAGTTCTTC. Its translation is CASSVAVVGEQFF.

The CDR3 loop is CASTTGGNSPLHF. The CDR3 bases are TGTGCCAGTACGACAGGCGGAAATTCACCCCTCCACTTT. The V call is TRBV10-3, the J call TRBJ1-6; a possible D gene is TRBD1 (6 bases). Germline CDR1 and CDR2: ENHRY and SYGVKD. The CDR3 runs 13 residues. With 10 bases removed from V and 7 bases from J, the gap between germline ends came to 14 bases.

Comments on this clone: One junction end disagrees with the germline gene, perhaps due to a read error. V usage is TRBV6-8 and J usage is TRBJ1-1, with D tentatively TRBD1 (6 bases). CDR3 length equals 15 residues. CDR1 is MNHGY, CDR2 SAAAGT, per germline. CDR3 in DNA: TGTGTCACCGGAAGGACAGCCGAGAGGAACACTGAAGTTTTCTTT. Protein product: CVTGRTAERNTEVFF.

V gene TRBV4-1 combines with J gene TRBJ1-6; weak D call: TRBD1 (5 bases). Germline V gene sequence: CDR1 MGHRA, CDR2 YSYEKL. The CDR3 contains 13 residues. Trimming took 5 bases from V and 7 from J, leaving 9 bases between them. CDR3 DNA sequence: TGCGCCAGCAGCGGACACAGAAATTCACCCCTCCACTTT. Translation: CASSGHRNSPLHF.

This clone has only a few counts. The chain uses TRBV11-3 and TRBJ1-3, with TRBD1 matching 7 bases. The V gene end was trimmed by 3 bases and the J gene end by 4 bases; junction bases not matched to a gene: 3. Germline CDR1 reads SGHNT; CDR2 reads YENEEA. The CDR3 runs 14 residues. CDR3 amino acids: CASSLGQSGNTIYF. DNA of the CDR3: TGTGCCAGCAGCTTGGGACAGAGCGGAAACACCATATATTTT.

The rearrangement links TRBV9 to TRBJ2-3; D is unresolved. The CDR3 loop spans 14 amino acids. The V gene's germline CDR1 is SGDLS and CDR2 YYNGEE. Trimming took 9 bases from V and 4 from J, leaving 18 bases between them. CDR3 sequence: CANTSVRPSDTQYF. The CDR3 DNA sequence: TGTGCCAACACCAGCGTTCGGCCTTCAGATACGCAGTATTTT.

This clone was seen only a few times. V is TRBV4-1 and J is TRBJ2-7; D not resolved. V was shortened by 0 bases and J by 3 bases, with 9 bases between the two germline ends. This CDR3 contains 14 residues. The germline V gene encodes CDR1 MGHRA and CDR2 YSYEKL. The DNA for the CDR3 is TGCGCCAGCAGCCAAGATTTAGAGGTCTACGAGCAGTACTTC. Translating gives CASSQDLEVYEQYF.

This clone was counted only a few times. This chain links TRBV11-3 with TRBJ2-6; 7 nucleotides align to TRBD1. Germline CDR1 SGHNT, CDR2 YENEEA. V trimming: 5 bases; J trimming: 2 bases; junction bases outside the gene matches: 6. The CDR3 consists of 16 residues. The CDR3 loop reads CASSVTGTTGANVLTF. CDR3 DNA: TGTGCCAGCAGCGTGACAGGGACCACTGGGGCCAACGTCCTGACTTTC.

The chain employs TRBV10-2 and TRBJ1-2; the D gene is possibly TRBD1 (6 bases). The CDR3 is 16 amino acids. The ends were cut back, 3 bases at V and 0 bases at J, with 14 bases in the middle. From germline, CDR1 is WSHSY and CDR2 SAAADI. CDR3 in DNA: TGCGCCAGCAGTGATCAAAGGGACACAGCTAACTATGGCTACACCTTC. It codes for CASSDQRDTANYGYTF.

Relative to its sample, this clone is medium-sized. This sequence joins TRBV6-8 and TRBJ1-6, with D maybe TRBD1 (5 bases). This CDR3 contains 16 residues. Germline values: CDR1 MNHGY, CDR2 SAAAGT. Trimming cost V 0 bases and J 10 bases, with 16 bases left between them. CDR3 sequence reads: CASSYSTGRRGSPLHF. DNA of the CDR3: TGTGCCAGCAGTTACTCAACAGGTCGACGTGGCTCACCCCTCCACTTT.